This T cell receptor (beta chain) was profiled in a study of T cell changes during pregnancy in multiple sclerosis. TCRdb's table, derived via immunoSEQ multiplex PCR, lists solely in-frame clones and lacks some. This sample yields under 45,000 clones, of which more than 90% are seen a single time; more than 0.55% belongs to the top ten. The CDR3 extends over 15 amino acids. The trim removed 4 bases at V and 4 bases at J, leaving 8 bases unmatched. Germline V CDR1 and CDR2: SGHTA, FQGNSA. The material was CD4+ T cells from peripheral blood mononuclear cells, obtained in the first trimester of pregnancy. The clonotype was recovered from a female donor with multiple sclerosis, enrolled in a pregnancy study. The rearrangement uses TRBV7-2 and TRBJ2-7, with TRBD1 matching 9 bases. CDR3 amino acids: CASSYRQGGFYEQYF. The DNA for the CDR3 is TGTGCCAGCAGCTACCGACAGGGGGGATTTTACGAGCAGTACTTC.